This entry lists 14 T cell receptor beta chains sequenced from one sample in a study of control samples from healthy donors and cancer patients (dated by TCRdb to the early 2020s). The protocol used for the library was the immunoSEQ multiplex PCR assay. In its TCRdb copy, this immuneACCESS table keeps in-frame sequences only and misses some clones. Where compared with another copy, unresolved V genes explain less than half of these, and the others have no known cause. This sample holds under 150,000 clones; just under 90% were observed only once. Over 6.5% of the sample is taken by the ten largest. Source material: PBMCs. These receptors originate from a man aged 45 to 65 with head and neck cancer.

The CDR3, as DNA: TGTGCCAGCAGCTTTTCCAGGGCTTACACCGGGGAGCTGTTTTTT. It is translated as CASSFSRAYTGELFF. The chain recombines TRBV5-5 with TRBJ2-2; a weak D match, TRBD1 (5 bases). Deletions cut 2 bases from V and 3 bases from J, with 11 bases between. The CDR3 loop spans 15 amino acids. The V gene's germline CDR1 is SGHKS and CDR2 YYEKEE (reference sequence).

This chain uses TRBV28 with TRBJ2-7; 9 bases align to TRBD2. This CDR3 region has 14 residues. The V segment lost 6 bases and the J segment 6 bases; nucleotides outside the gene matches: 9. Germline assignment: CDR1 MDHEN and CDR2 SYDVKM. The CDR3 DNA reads TGTGCCAGCAGACAAATAGCGGGAGCCTTCGAGCAGTACTTC. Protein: CASRQIAGAFEQYF. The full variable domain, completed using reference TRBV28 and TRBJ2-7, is DVKVTQSSRYLVKRTGEKVFLECVQDMDHENMFWYRQDPGLGLRLIYFSYDVKMKEKGDIPEGYSVSREKKERFSLILESASTNQTSMYLCASRQIAGAFEQYFGPGTRLTVT.

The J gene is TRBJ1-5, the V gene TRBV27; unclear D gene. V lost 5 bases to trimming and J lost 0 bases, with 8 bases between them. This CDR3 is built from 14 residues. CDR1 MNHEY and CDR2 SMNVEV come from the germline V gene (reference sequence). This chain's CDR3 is CASSVSSSNQPQHF. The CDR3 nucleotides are TGTGCCAGCAGTGTGTCTAGTAGCAATCAGCCCCAGCATTTT.

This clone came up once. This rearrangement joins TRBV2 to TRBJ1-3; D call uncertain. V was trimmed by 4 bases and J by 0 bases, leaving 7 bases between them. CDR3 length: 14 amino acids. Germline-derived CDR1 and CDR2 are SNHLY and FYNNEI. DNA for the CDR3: TGTGCCAGCAGTGCTCTACTCTCTGGAAACACCATATATTTT. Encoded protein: CASSALLSGNTIYF. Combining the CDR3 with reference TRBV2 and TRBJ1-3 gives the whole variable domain EPEVTQTPSHQVTQMGQEVILRCVPISNHLYFYWYRQILGQKVEFLVSFYNNEISEKSEIFDDQFSVERPDGSNFTLKIRSTKLEDSAMYFCASSALLSGNTIYFGEGSWLTVV.

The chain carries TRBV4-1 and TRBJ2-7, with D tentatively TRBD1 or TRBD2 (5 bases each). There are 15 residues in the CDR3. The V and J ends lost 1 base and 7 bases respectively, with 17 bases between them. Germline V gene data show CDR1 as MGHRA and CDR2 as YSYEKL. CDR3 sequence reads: CASSQGPGPSGEQYF. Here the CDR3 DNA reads TGCGCCAGCAGCCAAGGCCCGGGACCGTCTGGGGAGCAGTACTTC.

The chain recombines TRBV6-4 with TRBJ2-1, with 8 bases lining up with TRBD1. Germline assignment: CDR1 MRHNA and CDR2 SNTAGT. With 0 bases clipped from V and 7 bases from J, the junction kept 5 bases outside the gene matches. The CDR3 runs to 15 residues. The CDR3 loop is CASSDSPGGSNEQFF. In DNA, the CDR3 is TGTGCCAGCAGTGACTCGCCAGGGGGCTCGAATGAGCAGTTCTTC.

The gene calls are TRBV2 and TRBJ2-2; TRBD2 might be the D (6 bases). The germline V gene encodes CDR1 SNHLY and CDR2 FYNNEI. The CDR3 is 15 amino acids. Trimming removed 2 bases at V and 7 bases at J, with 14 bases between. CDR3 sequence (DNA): TGTGCCAGCAGTGAACAAGGTGGGGGGAACGGGGAGCTGTTTTTT. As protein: CASSEQGGGNGELFF.

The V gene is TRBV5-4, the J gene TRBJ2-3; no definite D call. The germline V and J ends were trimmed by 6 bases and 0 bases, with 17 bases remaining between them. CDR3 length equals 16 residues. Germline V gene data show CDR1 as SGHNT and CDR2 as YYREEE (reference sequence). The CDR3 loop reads CASTSYLLGSTDTQYF. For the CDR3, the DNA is TGTGCCAGCACTTCCTACCTCCTAGGAAGCACAGATACGCAGTATTTT.

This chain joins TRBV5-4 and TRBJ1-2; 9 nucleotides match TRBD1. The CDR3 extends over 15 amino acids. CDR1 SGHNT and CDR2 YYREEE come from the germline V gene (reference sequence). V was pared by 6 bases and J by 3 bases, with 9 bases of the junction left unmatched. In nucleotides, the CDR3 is TGTGCCAGCAACCGAGGGGACAGGGATGACTATGGCTACACCTTC. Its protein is CASNRGDRDDYGYTF.

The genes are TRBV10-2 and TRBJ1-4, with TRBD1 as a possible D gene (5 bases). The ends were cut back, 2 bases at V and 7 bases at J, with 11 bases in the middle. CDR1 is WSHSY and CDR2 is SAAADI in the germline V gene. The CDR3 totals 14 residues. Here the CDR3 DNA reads TGCGCCAGCAGTGAGGCCTGGGGGAGTGAAAAACTGTTTTTT. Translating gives CASSEAWGSEKLFF.

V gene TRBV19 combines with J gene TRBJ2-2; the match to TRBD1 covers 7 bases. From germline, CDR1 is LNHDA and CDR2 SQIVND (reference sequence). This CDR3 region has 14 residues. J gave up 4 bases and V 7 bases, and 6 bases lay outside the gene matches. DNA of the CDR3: TGTGCCAGTATGATAGGGGGCTTCACCGGGGAGCTGTTTTTT. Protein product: CASMIGGFTGELFF.

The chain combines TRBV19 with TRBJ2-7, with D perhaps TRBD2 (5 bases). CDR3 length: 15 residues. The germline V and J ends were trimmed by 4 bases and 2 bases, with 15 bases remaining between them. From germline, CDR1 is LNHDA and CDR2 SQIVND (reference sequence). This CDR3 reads CASSNPGRRPYEQYF. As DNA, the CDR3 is TGTGCCAGTAGTAATCCGGGAAGGCGGCCCTACGAGCAGTACTTC.

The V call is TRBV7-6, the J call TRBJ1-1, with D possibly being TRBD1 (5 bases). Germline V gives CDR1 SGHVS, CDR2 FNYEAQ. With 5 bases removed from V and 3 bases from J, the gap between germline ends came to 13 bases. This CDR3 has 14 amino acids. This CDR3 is CASSPETAHTEAFF. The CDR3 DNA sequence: TGTGCCAGCAGCCCAGAGACAGCGCACACTGAAGCTTTCTTT.

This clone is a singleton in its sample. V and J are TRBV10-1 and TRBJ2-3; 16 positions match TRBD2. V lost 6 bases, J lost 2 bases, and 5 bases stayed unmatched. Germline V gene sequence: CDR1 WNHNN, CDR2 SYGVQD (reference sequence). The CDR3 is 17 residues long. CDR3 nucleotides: TGCGCCAGCAGCGGGACTAGCGGGAGGGCTATCACAGATACGCAGTATTTT. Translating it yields CASSGTSGRAITDTQYF.